The rows below give T cell receptor beta chains drawn from one sample of a study of preoperative IRX-2 immunotherapy in early breast cancer. The table came from immunoSEQ multiplex PCR; TCRdb's copy has only in-frame clones and leaves some out. This table holds approximately 96,000 clones, roughly 89% found once. The sequencing used tumor tissue, collected after IRX-2 immunotherapy. These receptors all come from a human donor with breast cancer. Both conserved end residues are part of each CDR3. The order of the fields is V gene, J gene, CDR3 protein.

TRBV19	TRBJ1-1	CASSTRDALEAFF
TRBV6-8	TRBJ1-4	CASNSKSPGTANEKLFF
TRBV19	TRBJ2-3	CASTSLAGSDGDTQYF
TRBV29-1	TRBJ2-2	CSVAPILTGELFF
TRBV28	TRBJ1-5	CASSYAQGPRDQPQHF
TRBV18	TRBJ2-7	CASSTPNLPGQGPYEQYF
TRBV19	TRBJ1-1	CASSIGQSEAFF
TRBV14	TRBJ2-7	CASSHGMQLGYEQYF
TRBV29-1	TRBJ2-7	CSVASGSYEQYF
TRBV5-1	TRBJ1-1	CASSLAGSGTEAFF
TRBV19	TRBJ1-1	CASSPRREGTEAFF
TRBV28	TRBJ1-5	CASSLYGGGERQPQHF
TRBV6-8	TRBJ1-2	CASSYSTQGANYGYTF
TRBV28	TRBJ1-2	CASTVQPGNYGYTF
TRBV14	TRBJ2-5	CVSSNLQGGWKETQYF
TRBV18	TRBJ2-1	CASSPKGLAGGPVSYNEQFF
TRBV30	TRBJ1-2	CAWSVGDRVSDGYTF
TRBV6-8	TRBJ1-5	CASSVDLGNQPQHF
TRBV11-3	TRBJ2-7	CASSSRLAGTYEQYF
TRBV6-8	TRBJ1-6	CASTTAAPSPLHF
TRBV19	TRBJ1-5	CASSLTDRVNQPQHF
TRBV11-3	TRBJ1-1	CASSPHRGRMGTEAFF
TRBV6-4	TRBJ1-5	CASSESSGFNSNQPQHF
TRBV19	TRBJ1-5	CASSYRDPKQPQHF
TRBV30	TRBJ1-5	CAWSATGGSNQPQHF
TRBV5-1	TRBJ1-5	CASSLGDSSNQPQHF
TRBV18	TRBJ1-5	CASSPGQQGVQPQHF
TRBV18	TRBJ2-7	CASSPWQGPSYEQYF
TRBV19	TRBJ1-1	CASSIVPNTEAFF
TRBV6-1	TRBJ2-3	CASSEASRGTDTQYF
TRBV10-3	TRBJ1-2	CAISETWDRTGYGYTF
TRBV4-3	TRBJ1-4	CASSQDPGTGVGKLFF
TRBV29-1	TRBJ1-1	CSVEAGQLNTEAFF
TRBV22-1	TRBJ2-7	CASSFRDRFYEQYF
TRBV7-6	TRBJ2-1	CASSLRDRYYNEQFF
TRBV30	TRBJ1-5	CAWSLREEQPQHF
TRBV7-6	TRBJ2-1	CASSSLAGNPVGEQFF
TRBV15	TRBJ2-1	CAAGVDRGRNEQFF
TRBV12-2	TRBJ1-1	CASRPFWEGRTEAFF
TRBV1	TRBJ2-7	CASSQDRAGAYEQYF
TRBV10-1	TRBJ2-1	CASSVSPGEDEQFF
TRBV22-1	TRBJ1-1	CASSLQGAGTEAFF
TRBV6-8	TRBJ1-2	CASSLNGAYGYTF
TRBV7-1	TRBJ2-2	CASSLRAGRITGELFF
TRBV6-8	TRBJ1-3	CASSDGGFSGNTIYF
TRBV19	TRBJ2-2	CASSIRQVKTGELFF
TRBV18	TRBJ2-7	CASSPGTGPYEQYF
TRBV5-1	TRBJ1-2	CASSLEITGEYGYTF
TRBV25-1	TRBJ1-4	CASSELRLGGIEKLFF
TRBV5-1	TRBJ2-3	CASSLPTGEGDTQYF
TRBV10-2	TRBJ1-3	CASTEDSSGNTIYF
TRBV5-1	TRBJ2-2	CASSVGLAGENTGELFF